This T cell receptor beta chain was sequenced for a study of T-cell memory formation after mild COVID-19. The V segment lost 1 base and the J segment 14 bases; nucleotides outside the gene matches: 10. The length of the CDR3 is 15 residues. CDR1 SEHNR and CDR2 FQNEAQ come from the germline V gene (reference sequence). MiXCR, run by TCRdb on the 5' RACE reads, gives a single entry per CDR3 protein. The sample includes under 650,000 distinct CDR3 sequences, roughly 18% of them seen just once. Findings and limits, study-wide: Cross-reactive memory apparently joined, as some responding clones appeared in pre-infection memory.

This clonotype showed up just a few times. Its antigen is unidentified. V usage is TRBV7-9 and J usage is TRBJ2-1, with TRBD2 identical over 11 bases. The TCR originated in an adult woman who had mild COVID-19 (a few samples of this study predate the infection). Cell type and time point are not known. Sequenced sample: PBMCs or a T cell subset sorted from them (not recorded which). CDR3 loop: CASSLGLAGPLWEFF. CDR3 sequence (DNA): TGTGCCAGCAGCTTAGGACTAGCGGGGCCTCTCTGGGAGTTCTTC.